This T cell receptor beta chain was recovered during a study of tumor-infiltrating lymphocytes in primary liver carcinoma. Researchers generated TCR beta cDNA from approximately 500 ng of total RNA, relying on a constant-region primer. Three nested multiplex PCR rounds, a slightly modified ARM-PCR method, built the TCR beta libraries. The study ran its first two PCR rounds for roughly 11 cycles each, using TRBV1-TRBV30 forward primers and a C-beta reverse primer. TCRdb processed the multiplex PCR reads anew with MiXCR; each CDR3 protein has one entry. The repertoire consists of more than 95,000 distinct CDR3 sequences, with 64% occurring once and the leading ten covering about 8%. As concerns this clonotype: One base away lies a much larger clone, so this may be a sequencing read error.

The CDR3 sequence is 16 residues long. V dropped 6 bases and J dropped 4; count of bases not matched to a gene: 14. In germline, CDR1 is MNHNY, CDR2 SVGAGI (reference sequence). Without any cell sorting, about 19-30 mg of bulk tissue yielded co-extracted RNA and DNA. The rearrangement uses TRBV6-6 and TRBJ2-5; 7 bases match TRBD1. The sequenced sample was liver tumor tissue from sampling region 3. Subset of the sample: tumor region T3, left-lateral pole. This TCR derives from a woman aged 60-75 years with primary liver carcinoma and hepatitis B virus infection. CDR3: CASSQGIGGAVETQYF. CDR3 coding DNA: TGTGCCAGCAGCCAGGGCATAGGGGGCGCGGTAGAGACCCAGTACTTC.